A selection of T cell receptor beta chains follows, all from one sample in a study of blood T cell repertoires in COVID-19. Using immunoSEQ multiplex PCR, the repertoire was profiled, and TCRdb retains in-frame clones only, with some absent. The table has a few hundred thousand clones, around 83% seen once. Source material: peripheral blood. The receptors derive from a man aged 45-60 years with active or convalescent COVID-19. Both conserved end residues are part of each CDR3. A D gene is named only where the DNA matches it firmly. Clone size is given for some rows only: seen once, a few or many times, or a class if the clone is expanded.

v_call: TRBV4-3; d_call: TRBD2; j_call: TRBJ2-3; clone_size: NA; cdr3_nt: TGCGCCAGCAGCGAAGGGGGGCGGGGGGCCTTCACAGATACGCAGTATTTT; cdr3_aa: CASSEGGRGAFTDTQYF
v_call: TRBV28; d_call: TRBD1; j_call: TRBJ1-4; clone_size: NA; cdr3_nt: TGTGCCAGCAGTTTGACAGGGATACGGCTGTTTTTT; cdr3_aa: CASSLTGIRLFF
v_call: TRBV19; d_call: TRBD2; j_call: TRBJ2-1; clone_size: NA; cdr3_nt: TGTGCCAGTAGTAAGTGGCGGGAGGGCCCTAATGAGCAGTTCTTC; cdr3_aa: CASSKWREGPNEQFF
v_call: TRBV27; d_call: NA; j_call: TRBJ2-5; clone_size: few; cdr3_nt: TGTGCCAGCAGTCGACAGACCCAAGAGACCCAGTACTTC; cdr3_aa: CASSRQTQETQYF
v_call: TRBV28; d_call: NA; j_call: TRBJ1-1; clone_size: NA; cdr3_nt: TGTGCCAGCAGTTTATCTAGGGGAACTGAAGCTTTCTTT; cdr3_aa: CASSLSRGTEAFF
v_call: TRBV29-1; d_call: NA; j_call: TRBJ1-1; clone_size: NA; cdr3_nt: TGCAGCGTTGAAAGGAGAGCGGCCACTGAAGCTTTCTTT; cdr3_aa: CSVERRAATEAFF
v_call: TRBV6-5; d_call: TRBD2; j_call: TRBJ2-1; clone_size: NA; cdr3_nt: TGTGCCAGCAGCCACTTGCAGCGGGGGTACAATGAGCAGTTCTTC; cdr3_aa: CASSHLQRGYNEQFF
v_call: TRBV6-2/TRBV6-3; d_call: TRBD2; j_call: TRBJ2-2; clone_size: few; cdr3_nt: TGTGCCAGCAGTTCTCAGACTAGCGGGAGTGCCGGGGAGCTGTTTTTT; cdr3_aa: CASSSQTSGSAGELFF
v_call: TRBV7-2; d_call: TRBD2; j_call: TRBJ2-5; clone_size: NA; cdr3_nt: TGTGCCAGCAGCTACCGACTACTAGCGGGGGCAATCCAAGAGACCCAGTACTTC; cdr3_aa: CASSYRLLAGAIQETQYF
v_call: TRBV5-1; d_call: TRBD1; j_call: TRBJ1-1; clone_size: NA; cdr3_nt: TGCGCCAGCACCGTAGGACAGGGGGCGGGCGACACTGAAGCTTTCTTT; cdr3_aa: CASTVGQGAGDTEAFF
v_call: TRBV4-3; d_call: TRBD2; j_call: TRBJ2-3; clone_size: NA; cdr3_nt: TGCGCCAGCAGCCAAGAAAAGGCGGCTAGCGGGGGGGATACGCAGTATTTT; cdr3_aa: CASSQEKAASGGDTQYF
v_call: TRBV7-3; d_call: NA; j_call: TRBJ2-1; clone_size: once; cdr3_nt: TGTGCCAGCAGCTTAACGGGCAGGGATGAGCAGTTCTTC; cdr3_aa: CASSLTGRDEQFF
v_call: TRBV11-3; d_call: TRBD1; j_call: TRBJ2-7; clone_size: NA; cdr3_nt: TGTGCCAGCAGCTTACACGGGACAGACACTTACGAGCAGTACTTC; cdr3_aa: CASSLHGTDTYEQYF
v_call: TRBV5-1; d_call: TRBD2; j_call: TRBJ2-3; clone_size: NA; cdr3_nt: TGCGCCAGCAGCTCTTATAGCGGGATCACAGATACGCAGTATTTT; cdr3_aa: CASSSYSGITDTQYF
v_call: TRBV7-2; d_call: TRBD1; j_call: TRBJ1-2; clone_size: many; cdr3_nt: TGTGCCAGCAGCTCGCAGACAGGGGCAATTGAGGGCTACACCTTC; cdr3_aa: CASSSQTGAIEGYTF
v_call: TRBV5-6; d_call: TRBD2; j_call: TRBJ2-7; clone_size: NA; cdr3_nt: TGTGCCAGCAGCAGCCTGAGCGGGATCAGCCACGAGCAGTACTTC; cdr3_aa: CASSSLSGISHEQYF
v_call: TRBV10-3; d_call: NA; j_call: TRBJ1-1; clone_size: few; cdr3_nt: TGTGCCATCAGTCATAGAGAACGGGCTGAAGCTTTCTTT; cdr3_aa: CAISHRERAEAFF
v_call: TRBV9; d_call: NA; j_call: TRBJ1-3; clone_size: NA; cdr3_nt: TGTGCCAGCAGCGTACAACCCCGACAGGCCTCTGGAAACACCATATATTTT; cdr3_aa: CASSVQPRQASGNTIYF
v_call: TRBV5-1; d_call: TRBD1; j_call: TRBJ2-6; clone_size: NA; cdr3_nt: TGCGCCAGCAGCTCGCGAGGACAGGGGGCTACCTCTGGGGCCAACGTCCTGACTTTC; cdr3_aa: CASSSRGQGATSGANVLTF
v_call: TRBV18; d_call: TRBD1; j_call: TRBJ1-5; clone_size: NA; cdr3_nt: TGTGCCAGCTCTCCTGACAGGGCTACTCAGCCCCAGCATTTT; cdr3_aa: CASSPDRATQPQHF
v_call: TRBV27; d_call: NA; j_call: TRBJ2-7; clone_size: NA; cdr3_nt: TGTGCCAGCAGTCCTACTAGGGCCTCCTACGAGCAGTACTTC; cdr3_aa: CASSPTRASYEQYF
v_call: TRBV11-2; d_call: TRBD1; j_call: TRBJ1-2; clone_size: NA; cdr3_nt: TGTGCCAGCAGCTTAGATGGGGACAGGGAAAGGGGCTACACCTTC; cdr3_aa: CASSLDGDRERGYTF
v_call: TRBV14; d_call: NA; j_call: TRBJ1-1; clone_size: once; cdr3_nt: TGTGCCAGCAGCCAACAGGGGAACACTGAAGCTTTCTTT; cdr3_aa: CASSQQGNTEAFF
v_call: TRBV28; d_call: NA; j_call: TRBJ1-3; clone_size: few; cdr3_nt: TGTGCCAGCACCCCAGGAACCTCTGGAAACACCATATATTTT; cdr3_aa: CASTPGTSGNTIYF
v_call: TRBV7-9; d_call: NA; j_call: TRBJ2-2; clone_size: NA; cdr3_nt: NA; cdr3_aa: CASSLDVAGGRPGSCFF
v_call: TRBV4-3; d_call: NA; j_call: TRBJ1-1; clone_size: NA; cdr3_nt: TGCGCCAGCAGCCAAGATAGAGTAAGCGCTGAAGCTTTCTTT; cdr3_aa: CASSQDRVSAEAFF
v_call: TRBV5-8; d_call: TRBD1; j_call: TRBJ1-3; clone_size: NA; cdr3_nt: TGTGCTAGCAGCCTGGGACAGGGTTTAAACACCATATATTTT; cdr3_aa: CASSLGQGLNTIYF
v_call: TRBV3-1/TRBV3-2; d_call: NA; j_call: TRBJ2-1; clone_size: NA; cdr3_nt: TGTGCCAGCAGCCAGGGCGGACTGTTTACCTACAATGAGCAGTTCTTC; cdr3_aa: CASSQGGLFTYNEQFF
v_call: TRBV11-2; d_call: TRBD1; j_call: TRBJ1-2; clone_size: NA; cdr3_nt: TGTGCCAGCAGCATCCGAGACAGGGGGCTCGCGGATGGCTACACCTTC; cdr3_aa: CASSIRDRGLADGYTF
v_call: TRBV7-9; d_call: TRBD1; j_call: TRBJ2-7; clone_size: NA; cdr3_nt: TGTGCCAGCAGCTCCGACAGGGCCCACTACGAGCAGTACTTC; cdr3_aa: CASSSDRAHYEQYF
v_call: TRBV3-1/TRBV3-2; d_call: NA; j_call: TRBJ2-1; clone_size: NA; cdr3_nt: TGTGCCAGCAGCCTCTCCTTGGGGGCTTTGGATGAGCAGTTCTTC; cdr3_aa: CASSLSLGALDEQFF
v_call: TRBV10-2; d_call: NA; j_call: TRBJ2-3; clone_size: NA; cdr3_nt: TGCGCCAGCAGTGATCTAGCTAGCACAGATACGCAGTATTTT; cdr3_aa: CASSDLASTDTQYF
v_call: TRBV15; d_call: NA; j_call: TRBJ2-1; clone_size: once; cdr3_nt: TGTGCCACCAGCAGGGACTTCAGAAGGGATGAGCAGTTCTTC; cdr3_aa: CATSRDFRRDEQFF
v_call: TRBV5-4; d_call: NA; j_call: TRBJ1-3; clone_size: NA; cdr3_nt: TGTGCCAGGGGTACGGGAGGGAGGGGATCTGGAAACACCATATATTTT; cdr3_aa: CARGTGGRGSGNTIYF
v_call: TRBV6-5; d_call: TRBD1; j_call: TRBJ1-1; clone_size: NA; cdr3_nt: TGTGCCAGCAGGACAGGGGGGGATAACACTGAAGCTTTCTTT; cdr3_aa: CASRTGGDNTEAFF
v_call: TRBV5-6; d_call: NA; j_call: TRBJ1-5; clone_size: NA; cdr3_nt: TGTGCCAGCAGCAGGGGTAGCAATCAGCCCCAGCATTTT; cdr3_aa: CASSRGSNQPQHF
v_call: TRBV7-8; d_call: NA; j_call: TRBJ2-7; clone_size: NA; cdr3_nt: TGTGCCAGCAGCTTCCGCGGAAGAAGTTACGAGCAGTACTTC; cdr3_aa: CASSFRGRSYEQYF
v_call: TRBV7-9; d_call: NA; j_call: TRBJ1-4; clone_size: NA; cdr3_nt: TGTGCCAGCAGCTTAGCCAGCGGGGGTAATGAAAAACTGTTTTTT; cdr3_aa: CASSLASGGNEKLFF
v_call: TRBV9; d_call: TRBD2; j_call: TRBJ2-1; clone_size: NA; cdr3_nt: TGTGCCAGCAGCGTAGCTGATAGCGGGAGCCCCGGGAATGAGCAGTTCTTC; cdr3_aa: CASSVADSGSPGNEQFF
v_call: TRBV29-1; d_call: TRBD1; j_call: TRBJ1-2; clone_size: NA; cdr3_nt: TGCAGCGTTCCGGGACAGGGGTATGGTGGCTACACCTTC; cdr3_aa: CSVPGQGYGGYTF